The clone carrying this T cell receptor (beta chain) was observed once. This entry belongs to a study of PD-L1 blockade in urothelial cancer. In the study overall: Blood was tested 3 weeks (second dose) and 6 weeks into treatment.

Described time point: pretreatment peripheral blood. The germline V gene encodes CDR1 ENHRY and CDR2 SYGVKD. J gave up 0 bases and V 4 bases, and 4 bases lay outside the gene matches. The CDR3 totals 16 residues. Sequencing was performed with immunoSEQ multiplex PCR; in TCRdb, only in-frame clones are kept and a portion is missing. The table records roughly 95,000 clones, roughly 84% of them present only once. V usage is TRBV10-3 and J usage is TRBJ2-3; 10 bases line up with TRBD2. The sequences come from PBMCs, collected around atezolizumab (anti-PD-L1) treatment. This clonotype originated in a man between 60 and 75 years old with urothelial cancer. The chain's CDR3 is CAISVLSGGSTDTQYF. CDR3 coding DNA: TGTGCCATCAGTGTCCTTAGCGGGGGGAGCACAGATACGCAGTATTTT.